This paragraph covers one T cell receptor (beta chain) sequence. Germline V gene lookup returns CDR1 MNHEY and CDR2 SMNVEV (reference sequence). Trimming at V came to 7 bases and at J to 6 bases, leaving 3 bases not matched to a gene. The CDR3 sequence is 11 residues long. The data were taken from a study of cytomegalovirus exposure and HLA in healthy donors. Clones were sequenced by immunoSEQ multiplex PCR, and TCRdb holds only the in-frame ones, with some missing. The sample has about 130,000 clones; roughly 89% are singletons. From the 120-subject validation cohort, which was separate from the roughly 690-subject first cohort, the donors were drawn.

This receptor was identified in a woman in her late teens or twenties in good health and CMV-seropositive. This chain connects TRBV27 to TRBJ2-7; 7 positions agree with TRBD2. Sequencing used PBMCs. CDR3 sequence reads: CASTWEGEQYF. The CDR3 DNA sequence: TGTGCCAGCACCTGGGAGGGCGAGCAGTACTTC.